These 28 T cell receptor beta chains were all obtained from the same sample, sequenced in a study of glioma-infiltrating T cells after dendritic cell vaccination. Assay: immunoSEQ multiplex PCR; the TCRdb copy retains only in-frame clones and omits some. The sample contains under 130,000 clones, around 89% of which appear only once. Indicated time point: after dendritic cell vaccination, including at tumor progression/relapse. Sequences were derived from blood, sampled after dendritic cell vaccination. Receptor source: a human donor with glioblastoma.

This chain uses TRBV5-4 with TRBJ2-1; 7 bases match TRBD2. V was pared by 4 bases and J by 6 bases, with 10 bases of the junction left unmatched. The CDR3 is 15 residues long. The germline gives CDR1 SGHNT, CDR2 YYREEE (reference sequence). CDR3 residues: CASSPGGGSFNEQFF. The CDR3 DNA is TGTGCCAGCAGCCCTGGGGGAGGGAGCTTCAATGAGCAGTTCTTC. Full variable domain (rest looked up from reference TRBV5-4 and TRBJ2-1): ETGVTQSPTHLIKTRGQQVTLRCSSQSGHNTVSWYQQALGQGPQFIFQYYREEENGRGNFPPRFSGLQFPNYSSELNVNALELDDSALYLCASSPGGGSFNEQFFGPGTRLTVL.

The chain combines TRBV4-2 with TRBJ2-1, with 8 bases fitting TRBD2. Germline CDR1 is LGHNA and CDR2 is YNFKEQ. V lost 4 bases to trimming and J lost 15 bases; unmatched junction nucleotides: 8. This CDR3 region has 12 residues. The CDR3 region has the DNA TGTGCCAGCAGCCCCGGTAGCGGGAATTGGTTCTTC. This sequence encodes CASSPGSGNWFF.

The CDR3 coding sequence is TGTGCCAGCAGTCCTACCAACAATGAGCAGTTCTTC. Amino acids: CASSPTNNEQFF. The rearrangement links TRBV11-3 to TRBJ2-1; D gene uncertain. CDR1 is SGHNT and CDR2 is YENEEA in the germline V gene. The CDR3 totals 12 residues. Deletions cut 6 bases from V and 5 bases from J, with 8 bases between.

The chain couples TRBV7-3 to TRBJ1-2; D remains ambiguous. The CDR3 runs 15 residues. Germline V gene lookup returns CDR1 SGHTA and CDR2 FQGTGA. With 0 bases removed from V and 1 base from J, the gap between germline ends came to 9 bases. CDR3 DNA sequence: TGTGCCAGCAGCTTAACGTCACGGTTTAACTATGGCTACACCTTC. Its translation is CASSLTSRFNYGYTF.

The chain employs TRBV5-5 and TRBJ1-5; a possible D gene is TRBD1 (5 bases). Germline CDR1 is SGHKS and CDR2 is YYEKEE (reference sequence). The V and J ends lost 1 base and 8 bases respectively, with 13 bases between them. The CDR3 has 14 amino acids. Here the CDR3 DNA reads TGTGCCAGCAGCTTGACGCAGGGCCCCGAGCCCCAGCATTTT. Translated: CASSLTQGPEPQHF.

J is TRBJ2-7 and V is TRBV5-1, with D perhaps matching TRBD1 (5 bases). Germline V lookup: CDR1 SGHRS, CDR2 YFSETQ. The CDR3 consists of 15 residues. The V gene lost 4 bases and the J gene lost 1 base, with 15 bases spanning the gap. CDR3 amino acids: CASSAIQGGSYEQYF. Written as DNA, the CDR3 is TGCGCCAGCAGCGCCATTCAGGGTGGTTCCTACGAGCAGTACTTC.

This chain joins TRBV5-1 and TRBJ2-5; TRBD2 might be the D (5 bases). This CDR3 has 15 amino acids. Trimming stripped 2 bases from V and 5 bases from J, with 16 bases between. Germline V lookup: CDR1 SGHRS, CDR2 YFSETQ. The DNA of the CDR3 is TGCGCCAGCAGCTTTTCGGGGTCTGGTCAGGAGACCCAGTACTTC. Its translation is CASSFSGSGQETQYF.

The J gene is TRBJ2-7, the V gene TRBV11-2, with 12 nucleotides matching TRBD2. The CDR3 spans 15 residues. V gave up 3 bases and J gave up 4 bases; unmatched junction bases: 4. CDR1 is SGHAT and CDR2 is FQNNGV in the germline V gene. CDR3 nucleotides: TGTGCCAGCAGCTTGATGACTAGCGGGAGATACGAGCAGTACTTC. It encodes CASSLMTSGRYEQYF.

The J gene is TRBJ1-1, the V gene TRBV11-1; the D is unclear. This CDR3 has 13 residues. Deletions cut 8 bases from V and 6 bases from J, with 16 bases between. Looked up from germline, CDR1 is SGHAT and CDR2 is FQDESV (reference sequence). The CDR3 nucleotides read TGTGCCAGCTCCTTCGTTGGCGGGGCTGAAGCTTTCTTT. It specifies CASSFVGGAEAFF.

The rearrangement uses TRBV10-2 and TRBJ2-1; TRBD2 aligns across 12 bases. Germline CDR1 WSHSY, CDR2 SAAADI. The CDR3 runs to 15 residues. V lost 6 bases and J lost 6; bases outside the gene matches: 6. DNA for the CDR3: TGCGCCAGCAGGGCTAGCGGGAGGGCCGGCAATGAGCAGTTCTTC. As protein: CASRASGRAGNEQFF.

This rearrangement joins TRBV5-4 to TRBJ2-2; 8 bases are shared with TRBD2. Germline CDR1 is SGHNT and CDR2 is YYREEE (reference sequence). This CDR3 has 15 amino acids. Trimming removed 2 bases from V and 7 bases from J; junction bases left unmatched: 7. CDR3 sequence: CASSFGGESGGELFF. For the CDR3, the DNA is TGTGCCAGCAGCTTCGGGGGGGAGAGTGGCGGGGAGCTGTTTTTT.

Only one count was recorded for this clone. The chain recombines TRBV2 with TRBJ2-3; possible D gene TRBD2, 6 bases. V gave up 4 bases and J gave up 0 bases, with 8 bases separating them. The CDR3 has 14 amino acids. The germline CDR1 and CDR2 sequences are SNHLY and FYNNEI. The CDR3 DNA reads TGTGCCAGCAGTGCGGGACTCAGCACAGATACGCAGTATTTT. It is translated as CASSAGLSTDTQYF.

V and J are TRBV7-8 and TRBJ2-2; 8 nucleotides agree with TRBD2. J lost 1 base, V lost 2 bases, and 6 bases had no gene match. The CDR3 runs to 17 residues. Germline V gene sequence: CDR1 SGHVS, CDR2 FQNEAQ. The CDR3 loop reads CASSLPKSGGNTGELFF. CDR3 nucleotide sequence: TGTGCCAGCAGCTTACCCAAAAGCGGGGGGAACACCGGGGAGCTGTTTTTT.

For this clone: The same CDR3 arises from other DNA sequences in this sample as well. The CDR3 DNA is TGTGCCAGCAGCCTGGGGGGACTAGCGGGAGCCGGGGAGCTGTTTTTT. Amino acid sequence: CASSLGGLAGAGELFF. This chain joins TRBV7-2 and TRBJ2-2, with 14 bases that match TRBD2. CDR3 length: 16 residues. With V trimmed by 5 bases and J by 6 bases, 5 bases remained unmatched. Germline V gives CDR1 SGHTA, CDR2 FQGNSA.

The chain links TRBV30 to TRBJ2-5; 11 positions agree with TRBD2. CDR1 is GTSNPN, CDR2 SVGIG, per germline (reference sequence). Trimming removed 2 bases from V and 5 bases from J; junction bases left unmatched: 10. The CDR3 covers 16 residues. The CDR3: CAWSLGVAGGPETQYF. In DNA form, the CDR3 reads TGTGCCTGGAGTCTAGGGGTAGCGGGGGGGCCGGAGACCCAGTACTTC.

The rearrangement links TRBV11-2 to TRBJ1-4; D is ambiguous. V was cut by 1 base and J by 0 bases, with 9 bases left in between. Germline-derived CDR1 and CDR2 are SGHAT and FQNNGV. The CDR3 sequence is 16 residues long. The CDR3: CASSLAAEATNEKLFF. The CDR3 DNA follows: TGTGCCAGCAGCTTAGCCGCGGAAGCAACTAATGAAAAACTGTTTTTT.

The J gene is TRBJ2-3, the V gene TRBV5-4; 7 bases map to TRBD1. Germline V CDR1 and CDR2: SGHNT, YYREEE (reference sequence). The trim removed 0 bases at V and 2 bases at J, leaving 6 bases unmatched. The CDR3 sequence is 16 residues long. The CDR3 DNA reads TGTGCCAGCAGCTTGGGGCCGGACAGGACCACAGATACGCAGTATTTT. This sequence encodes CASSLGPDRTTDTQYF.

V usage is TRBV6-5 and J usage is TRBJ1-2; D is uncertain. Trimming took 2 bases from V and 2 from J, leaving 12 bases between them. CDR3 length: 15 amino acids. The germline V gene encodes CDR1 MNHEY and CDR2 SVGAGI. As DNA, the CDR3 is TGTGCCAGCAGTTACGGTCGGGGAGGGAACTATGGCTACACCTTC. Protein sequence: CASSYGRGGNYGYTF.

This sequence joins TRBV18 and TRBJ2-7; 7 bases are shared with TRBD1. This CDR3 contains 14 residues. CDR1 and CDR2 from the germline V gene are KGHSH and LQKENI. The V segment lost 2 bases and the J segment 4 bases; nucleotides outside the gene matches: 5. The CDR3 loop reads CASSPAGGRYEQYF. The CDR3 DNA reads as TGTGCCAGCTCACCAGCAGGGGGAAGATACGAGCAGTACTTC. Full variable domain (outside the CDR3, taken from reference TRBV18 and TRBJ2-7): NAGVMQNPRHLVRRRGQEARLRCSPMKGHSHVYWYRQLPEEGLKFMVYLQKENIIDESGMPKERFSAEFPKEGPSILRIQQVVRGDSAAYFCASSPAGGRYEQYFGPGTRLTVT.

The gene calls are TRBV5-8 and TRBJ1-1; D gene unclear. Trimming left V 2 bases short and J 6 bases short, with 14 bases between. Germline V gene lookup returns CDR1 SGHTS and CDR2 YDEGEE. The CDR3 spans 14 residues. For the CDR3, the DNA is TGTGCCAGCAGCTTTGGGTTACCCGGGGCTGAAGCTTTCTTT. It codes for CASSFGLPGAEAFF.

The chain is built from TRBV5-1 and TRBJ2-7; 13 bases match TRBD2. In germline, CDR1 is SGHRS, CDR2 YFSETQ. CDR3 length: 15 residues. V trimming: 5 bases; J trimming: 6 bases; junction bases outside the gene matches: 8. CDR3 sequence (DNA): TGCGCCAGCAGTCAGACTAGCGGGGGGCCCCGCGAGCAGTACTTC. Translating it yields CASSQTSGGPREQYF.

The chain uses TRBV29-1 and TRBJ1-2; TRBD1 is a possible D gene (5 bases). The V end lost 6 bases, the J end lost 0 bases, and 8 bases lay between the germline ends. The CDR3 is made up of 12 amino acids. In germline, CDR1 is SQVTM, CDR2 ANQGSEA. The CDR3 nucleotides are TGCAGCGTCCCGACAGCTAACTATGGCTACACCTTC. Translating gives CSVPTANYGYTF. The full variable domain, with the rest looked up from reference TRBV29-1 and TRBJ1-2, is SAVISQKPSRDICQRGTSLTIQCQVDSQVTMMFWYRQQPGQSLTLIATANQGSEATYESGFVIDKFPISRPNLTFSTLTVSNMSPEDSSIYLCSVPTANYGYTFGSGTRLTVV.

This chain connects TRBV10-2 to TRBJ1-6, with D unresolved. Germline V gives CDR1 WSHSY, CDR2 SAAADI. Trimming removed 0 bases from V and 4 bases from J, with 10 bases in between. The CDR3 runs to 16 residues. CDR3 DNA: TGCGCCAGCAGTGAGTCGATGCTAATTTATAATTCACCCCTCCACTTT. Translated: CASSESMLIYNSPLHF.

For the CDR3, the DNA is TGTGCCAGCTGGGGAGGCGAGCAGTACTTC. Amino acids: CASWGGEQYF. The gene calls are TRBV6-1 and TRBJ2-7, with D possibly TRBD2 on 6 matching bases. Germline CDR1 reads MNHNS; CDR2 reads SASEGT. The CDR3 consists of 10 residues. V lost 8 bases, J lost 6 bases, and 8 bases lay in between.

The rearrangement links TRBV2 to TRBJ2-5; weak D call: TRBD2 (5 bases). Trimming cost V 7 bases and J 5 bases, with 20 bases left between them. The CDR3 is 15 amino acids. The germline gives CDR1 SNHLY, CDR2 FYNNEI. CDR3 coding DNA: TGTGCCAGCACTGACCAGCGGCTCTCGGGGGAGACCCAGTACTTC. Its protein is CASTDQRLSGETQYF.

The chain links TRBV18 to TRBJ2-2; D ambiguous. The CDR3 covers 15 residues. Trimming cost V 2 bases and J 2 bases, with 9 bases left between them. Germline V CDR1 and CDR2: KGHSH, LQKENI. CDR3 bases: TGTGCCAGCTCACCAGGGCAGATAAACACCGGGGAGCTGTTTTTT. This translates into CASSPGQINTGELFF. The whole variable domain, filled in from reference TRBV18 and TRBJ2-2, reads NAGVMQNPRHLVRRRGQEARLRCSPMKGHSHVYWYRQLPEEGLKFMVYLQKENIIDESGMPKERFSAEFPKEGPSILRIQQVVRGDSAAYFCASSPGQINTGELFFGEGSRLTVL.

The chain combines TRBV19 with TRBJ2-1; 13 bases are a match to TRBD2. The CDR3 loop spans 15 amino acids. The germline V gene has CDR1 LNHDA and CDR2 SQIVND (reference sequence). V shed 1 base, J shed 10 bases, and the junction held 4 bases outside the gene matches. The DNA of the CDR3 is TGTGCCAGTAGTATAGTGGGACTAGCGGGATACGAGCAGTTCTTC. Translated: CASSIVGLAGYEQFF.

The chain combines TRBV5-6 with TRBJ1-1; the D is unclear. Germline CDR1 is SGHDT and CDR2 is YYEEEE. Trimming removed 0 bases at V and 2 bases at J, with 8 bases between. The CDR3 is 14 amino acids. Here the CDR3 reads CASSLATVNTEAFF. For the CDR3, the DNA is TGTGCCAGCAGCTTGGCCACGGTTAACACTGAAGCTTTCTTT.